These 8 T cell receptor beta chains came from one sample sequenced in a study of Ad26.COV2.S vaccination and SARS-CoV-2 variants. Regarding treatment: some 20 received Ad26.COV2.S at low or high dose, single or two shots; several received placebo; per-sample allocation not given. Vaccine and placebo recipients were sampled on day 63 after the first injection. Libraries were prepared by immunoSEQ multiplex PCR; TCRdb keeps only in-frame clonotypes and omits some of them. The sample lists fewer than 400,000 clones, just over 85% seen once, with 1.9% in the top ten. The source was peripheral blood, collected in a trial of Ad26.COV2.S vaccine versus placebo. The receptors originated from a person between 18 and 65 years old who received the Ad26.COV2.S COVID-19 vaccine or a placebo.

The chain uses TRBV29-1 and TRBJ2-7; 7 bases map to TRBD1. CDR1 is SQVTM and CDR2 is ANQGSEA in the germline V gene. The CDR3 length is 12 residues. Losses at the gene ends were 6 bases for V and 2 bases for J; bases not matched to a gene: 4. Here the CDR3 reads CSVVDRAYEQYF. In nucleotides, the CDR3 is TGCAGCGTGGTAGACAGGGCCTACGAGCAGTACTTC.

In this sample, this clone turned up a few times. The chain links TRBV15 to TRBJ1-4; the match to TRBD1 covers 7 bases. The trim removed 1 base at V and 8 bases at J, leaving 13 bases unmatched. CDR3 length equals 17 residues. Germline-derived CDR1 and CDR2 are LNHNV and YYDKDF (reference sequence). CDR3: CATSRVNTGTAPEKLFF. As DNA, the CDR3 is TGTGCCACCAGCAGAGTAAATACCGGGACAGCTCCAGAAAAACTGTTTTTT. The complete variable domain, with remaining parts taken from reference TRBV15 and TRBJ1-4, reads DAMVIQNPRYQVTQFGKPVTLSCSQTLNHNVMYWYQQKSSQAPKLLFHYYDKDFNNEADTPDNFQSRRPNTSFCFLDIRSPGLGDTAMYLCATSRVNTGTAPEKLFFGSGTQLSVL.

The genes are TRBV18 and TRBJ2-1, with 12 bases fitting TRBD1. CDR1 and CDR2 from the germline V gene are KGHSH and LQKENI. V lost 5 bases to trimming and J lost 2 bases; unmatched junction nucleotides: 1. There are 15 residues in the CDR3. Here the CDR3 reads CASSGTGGPYNEQFF. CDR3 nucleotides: TGTGCCAGCTCAGGGACAGGGGGCCCCTACAATGAGCAGTTCTTC. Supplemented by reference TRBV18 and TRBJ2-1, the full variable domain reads NAGVMQNPRHLVRRRGQEARLRCSPMKGHSHVYWYRQLPEEGLKFMVYLQKENIIDESGMPKERFSAEFPKEGPSILRIQQVVRGDSAAYFCASSGTGGPYNEQFFGPGTRLTVL.

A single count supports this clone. The CDR3 reads CASSLRLLYGYTF. Here the CDR3 DNA reads TGTGCCAGCAGCTTAAGACTGCTCTATGGCTACACCTTC. The chain is built from TRBV7-2 and TRBJ1-2; unclear D gene. Per germline, CDR1 SGHTA and CDR2 FQGNSA. Trimming stripped 2 bases from V and 4 bases from J, with 8 bases between. The CDR3 extends over 13 amino acids.

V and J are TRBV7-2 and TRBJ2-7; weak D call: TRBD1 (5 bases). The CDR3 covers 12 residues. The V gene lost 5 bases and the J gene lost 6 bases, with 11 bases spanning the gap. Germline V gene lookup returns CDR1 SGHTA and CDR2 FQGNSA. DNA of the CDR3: TGTGCCAGCAGCCGGGCAGGGTTCGAGCAGTACTTC. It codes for CASSRAGFEQYF.

CDR3 sequence (DNA): TGTGCCAGTAGTATCGGCGGGGGAAGCACTGAAGCTTTCTTT. Translated: CASSIGGGSTEAFF. The chain joins TRBV19 to TRBJ1-1; weak D call: TRBD1 (5 bases). Germline loops: CDR1 LNHDA, CDR2 SQIVND (reference sequence). Trimming shortened V by 3 bases and J by 4 bases, and 12 bases separated the two germline ends. The CDR3 has 14 residues.

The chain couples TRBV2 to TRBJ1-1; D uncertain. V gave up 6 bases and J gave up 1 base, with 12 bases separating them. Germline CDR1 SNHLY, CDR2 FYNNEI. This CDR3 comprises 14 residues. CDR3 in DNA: TGTGCCAGCAGCTGGGGAAACGAGAACACTGAAGCTTTCTTT. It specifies CASSWGNENTEAFF.

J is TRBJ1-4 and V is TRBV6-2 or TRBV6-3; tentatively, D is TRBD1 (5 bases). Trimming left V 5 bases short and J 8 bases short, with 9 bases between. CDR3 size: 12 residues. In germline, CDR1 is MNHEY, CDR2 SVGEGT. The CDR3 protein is CASSNRGEKLFF. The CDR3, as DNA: TGTGCCAGCAGTAACCGGGGGGAAAAACTGTTTTTT.